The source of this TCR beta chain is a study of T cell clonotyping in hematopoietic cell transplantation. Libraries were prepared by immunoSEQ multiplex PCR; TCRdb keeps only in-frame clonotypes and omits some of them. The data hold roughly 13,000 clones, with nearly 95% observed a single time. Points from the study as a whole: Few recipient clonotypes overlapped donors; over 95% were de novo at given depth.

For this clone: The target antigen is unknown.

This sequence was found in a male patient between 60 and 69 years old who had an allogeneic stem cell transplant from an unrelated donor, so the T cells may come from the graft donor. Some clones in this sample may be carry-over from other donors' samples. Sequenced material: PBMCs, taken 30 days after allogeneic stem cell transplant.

The CDR3 loop reads CASSEGTGRNTIYF. The CDR3, as DNA: TGTGCCAGCAGTGAAGGGACAGGACGAAACACCATATATTTT. The chain carries TRBV2 and TRBJ1-3; 7 positions agree with TRBD1. Per the germline V gene, CDR1 is SNHLY and CDR2 is FYNNEI. The CDR3 has 14 amino acids. V lost 1 base, J lost 5 bases, and 2 bases stayed unmatched.